This record covers a single T cell receptor beta chain. Its specificity is not known. Germline CDR1 MDHEN, CDR2 SYDVKM. The germline V and J ends were trimmed by 3 bases and 2 bases, with 11 bases remaining between them. The CDR3 has 15 residues. TCRdb itself ran the reads through MiXCR, one entry per CDR3 protein. Of more than 35,000 distinct CDR3 sequences listed, approximately 52% are singletons. The data belong to a study of T cell repertoires in cytomegalovirus infection. Study summary: TCR beta signatures that were public indicated CMV infection and matching HLA type. Study results and limitations: Dominating the ex vivo response were HLA-C-restricted CMV-specific TCR beta clonotypes.

The sample consisted of CD8+ T cells from cultured PBMCs, taken from culture after CMV antigen stimulation. The source is a human donor in good health (CMV status not recorded). Some clones in this sample may be carry-over from other donors' samples. The J gene is TRBJ1-5, the V gene TRBV28; D gene unclear. For the CDR3, the DNA is TGTGCCAGCAGTTTTGTAGGTGAGGGCAATCAGCCCCAGCATTTT. Its translation: CASSFVGEGNQPQHF.